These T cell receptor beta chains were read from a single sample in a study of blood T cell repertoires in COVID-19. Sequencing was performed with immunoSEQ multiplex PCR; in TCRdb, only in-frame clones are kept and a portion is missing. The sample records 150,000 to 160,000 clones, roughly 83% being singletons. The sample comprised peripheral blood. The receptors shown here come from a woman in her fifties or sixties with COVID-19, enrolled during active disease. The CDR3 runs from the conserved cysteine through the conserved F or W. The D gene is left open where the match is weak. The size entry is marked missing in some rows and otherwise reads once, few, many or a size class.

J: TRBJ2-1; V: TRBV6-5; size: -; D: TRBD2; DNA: TGTGCCAGCAAAGGAACGAGCGGAGGGAGGGGTGAGCAGTTCTTC; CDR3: CASKGTSGGRGEQFF
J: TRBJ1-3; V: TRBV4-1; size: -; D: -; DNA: TGCGCCAGCAGCCAAGGGGTGGGGAGCTTCTCTGGAAACACCATATATTTT; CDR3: CASSQGVGSFSGNTIYF
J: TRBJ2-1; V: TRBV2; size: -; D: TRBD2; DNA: TGTGCCAGCAACCGGGGGGCCTACAATGAGCAGTTCTTC; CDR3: CASNRGAYNEQFF
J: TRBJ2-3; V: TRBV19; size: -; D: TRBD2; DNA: TGTGCCAGTAGTATATTCCCGGGACTAGCGGGGGGAACAGATACGCAGTATTTT; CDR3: CASSIFPGLAGGTDTQYF
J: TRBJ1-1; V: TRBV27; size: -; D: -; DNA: TGTGCCAGCCGACCCTTGGACAGCACTGAAGCTTTCTTT; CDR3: CASRPLDSTEAFF
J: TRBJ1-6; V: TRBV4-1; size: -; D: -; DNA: TGCGCCAGCAGCCATCCTTCGGGGTTAATTCCCCTCCACTTT; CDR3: CASSHPSGLIPLHF
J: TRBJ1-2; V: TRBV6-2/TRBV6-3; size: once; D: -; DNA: TGTGCCAGCAGTTACTCTGGACGGGAGGGATACGGCTACACCTTC; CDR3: CASSYSGREGYGYTF
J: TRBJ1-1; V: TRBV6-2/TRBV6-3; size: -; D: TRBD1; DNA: TGTGCCAGCAGTCTACAGGGGTTTACTGAAGCTTTCTTT; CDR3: CASSLQGFTEAFF
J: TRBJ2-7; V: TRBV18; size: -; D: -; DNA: TGTGCCAGCTCACCAAAACGGAGCGACGAGCAGTACTTC; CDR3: CASSPKRSDEQYF
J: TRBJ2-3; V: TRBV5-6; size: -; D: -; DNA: TGTGCCAGCAGCTTGCGGGGGGATACGCAGTATTTT; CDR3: CASSLRGDTQYF
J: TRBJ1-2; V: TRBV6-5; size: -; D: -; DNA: TGTGCCAGCAGTTCTATAGGGGGGGGCCTTAACTATGGCTACACCTTC; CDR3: CASSSIGGGLNYGYTF
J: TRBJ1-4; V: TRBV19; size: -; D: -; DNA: TGTGCCAGTAGTGGCGGGGCCGTCAATGAAAAACTGTTTTTT; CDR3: CASSGGAVNEKLFF
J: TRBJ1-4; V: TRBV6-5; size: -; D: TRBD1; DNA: TGTGCCAGCAGTTCCCTCGACAGGGGGGTTGGAAAACTGTTTTTT; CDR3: CASSSLDRGVGKLFF
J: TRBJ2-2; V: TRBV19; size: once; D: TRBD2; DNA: TGTGCCAGTAGTATCCCCAGCGGGGGGAACACCGGGGAGCTGTTTTTT; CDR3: CASSIPSGGNTGELFF
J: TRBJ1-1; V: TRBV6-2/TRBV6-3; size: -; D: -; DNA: TGTGCCAGCAGTTACGCGGCAGGGGTGGTAGCTTTCTTT; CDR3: CASSYAAGVVAFF
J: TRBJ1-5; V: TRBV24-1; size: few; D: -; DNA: TGTGCCACCAGTGGGGACACGAGAGGCAATCAGCCCCAGCATTTT; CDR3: CATSGDTRGNQPQHF
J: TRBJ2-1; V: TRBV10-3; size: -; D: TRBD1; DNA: TGTGCCATCAGTGAGGCAGGGGGCGCGTCTGAGCAGTTCTTC; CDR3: CAISEAGGASEQFF
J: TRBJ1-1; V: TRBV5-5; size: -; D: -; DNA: TGTGCCAGCAGCTTGGGAGATATGAACACTGAAGCTTTCTTT; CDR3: CASSLGDMNTEAFF
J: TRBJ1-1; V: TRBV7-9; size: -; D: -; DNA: TGTGCCAGCAGCTTGGACAGCTCCTATACTATGAACACTGAAGCTTTCTTT; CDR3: CASSLDSSYTMNTEAFF
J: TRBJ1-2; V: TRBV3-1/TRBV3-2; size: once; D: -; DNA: TGTGCCAGCAGCCCACGGGACGGCCGGGGGTATGGCTACACCTTC; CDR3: CASSPRDGRGYGYTF
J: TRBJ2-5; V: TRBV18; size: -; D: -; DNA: TGTGCCAGCTCACCTACAGGGTTGGAGACCCAGTACTTC; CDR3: CASSPTGLETQYF
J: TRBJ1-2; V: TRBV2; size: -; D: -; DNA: TGTGCCAGCAGTTTGGCGCCAGGGAGGGGCTATGGCTACACCTTC; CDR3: CASSLAPGRGYGYTF
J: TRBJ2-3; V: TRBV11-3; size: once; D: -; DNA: TGTGCCAGCAGCTATTCCGGGACACCAAACACAGATACGCAGTATTTT; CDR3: CASSYSGTPNTDTQYF
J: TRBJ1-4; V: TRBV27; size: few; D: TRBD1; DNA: TGTGCCAGCAGTCCAGGGACAGGGGATGAAAAACTGTTTTTT; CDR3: CASSPGTGDEKLFF
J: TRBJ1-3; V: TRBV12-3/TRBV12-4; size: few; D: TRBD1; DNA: TGTGCCAGCACACAGGGGGACCCAAACACCATATATTTT; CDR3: CASTQGDPNTIYF
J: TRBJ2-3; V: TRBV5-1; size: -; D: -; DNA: TGCGCCAGCAGCGATGATCGGGATACGCAGTATTTT; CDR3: CASSDDRDTQYF
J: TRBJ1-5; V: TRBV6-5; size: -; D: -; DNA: TGTGCCAGCCTTGGCGGGGGCCCCGTTAAGCCCCAGCATTTT; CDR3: CASLGGGPVKPQHF
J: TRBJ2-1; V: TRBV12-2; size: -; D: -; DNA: TGTGCAAGTCGCCCTTCAGGACTAGCGGGGGGACAGCAGGAAGGGGCTTACAATGAGCAGTTCTTC; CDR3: CASRPSGLAGGQQEGAYNEQFF
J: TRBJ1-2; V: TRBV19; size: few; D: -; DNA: TGTGCCAGTAGTATTACAGGGAACTATGGCTACACCTTC; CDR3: CASSITGNYGYTF
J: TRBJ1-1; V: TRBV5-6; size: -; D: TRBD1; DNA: TGTGCCAGCAGTCGACTGGACAGGGAAACTGAAGCTTTCTTT; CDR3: CASSRLDRETEAFF
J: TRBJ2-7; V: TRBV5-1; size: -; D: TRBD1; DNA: TGCGCCAGCAGCTTCCGGGGACAGGTCGCCTACGAGCAGTACTTC; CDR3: CASSFRGQVAYEQYF
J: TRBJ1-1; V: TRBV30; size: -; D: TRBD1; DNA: TGTGCCTGGAGTGCGGGGGGGGGACAGGAAGCTTTCTTT; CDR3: CAWSAGGGQEAFF
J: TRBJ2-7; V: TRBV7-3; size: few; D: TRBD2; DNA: TGTGCCAGCAGCCACAGCGGGGGGGCCTACGAGCAGTACTTC; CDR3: CASSHSGGAYEQYF
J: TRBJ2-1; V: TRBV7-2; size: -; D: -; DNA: TGTGCCAGCAGCTTTTCTACTGCCTCCCGGGAGTTCTTC; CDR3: CASSFSTASREFF
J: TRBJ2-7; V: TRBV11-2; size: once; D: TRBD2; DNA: TGTGCCAGCAGCAGCGGGAGGACCGACCGAATTTACGAGCAGTACTTC; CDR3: CASSSGRTDRIYEQYF
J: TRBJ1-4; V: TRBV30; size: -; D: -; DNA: TGTGCCTGGAACGGGGCTAATGAAAAACTGTTTTTT; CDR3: CAWNGANEKLFF
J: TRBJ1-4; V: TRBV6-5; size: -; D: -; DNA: TGTGCCAGCAGTTACGGGGGCAGGGGAACTGAAAAACTGTTTTTT; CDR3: CASSYGGRGTEKLFF
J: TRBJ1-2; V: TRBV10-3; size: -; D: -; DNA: TGTGCCATCAGTGAACCAGGTTCTTTGTTAGCTAACTATGGCTACACCTTC; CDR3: CAISEPGSLLANYGYTF
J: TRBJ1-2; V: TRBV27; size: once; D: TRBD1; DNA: TGTGCCAGCAGTTTAGGGACAGGGGGCGCTAAGTATGGCTACACCTTC; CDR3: CASSLGTGGAKYGYTF
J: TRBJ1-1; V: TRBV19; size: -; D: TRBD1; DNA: TGTGCCAGTAGTACCCAGGGGGCTAACACTGAAGCTTTCTTT; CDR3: CASSTQGANTEAFF
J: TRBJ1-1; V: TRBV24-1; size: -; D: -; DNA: TGTGCCACCAGTGATTTGGAGGCGAACGGAGCTTTCTTT; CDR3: CATSDLEANGAFF
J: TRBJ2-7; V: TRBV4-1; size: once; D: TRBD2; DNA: TGCGCCAGCAGCCGAGATCGCGGCTTCGGACTAGCGGGAGTCTACGAGCAGTACTTC; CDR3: CASSRDRGFGLAGVYEQYF
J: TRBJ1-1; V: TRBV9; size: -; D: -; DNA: TGTGCCAGCAGCGTAGCCCTAGATAACACTGAAGCTTTCTTT; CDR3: CASSVALDNTEAFF
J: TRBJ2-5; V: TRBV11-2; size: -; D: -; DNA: TGTGCCAGCAGCTTAGACGGGGGACAGCAAGAGACCCAGTACTTC; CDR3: CASSLDGGQQETQYF
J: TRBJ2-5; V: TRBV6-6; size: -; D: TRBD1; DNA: TGTGCCAGCAACCCAGGACAGGGGGCGAGACGGGAGACCCAGTACTTC; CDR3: CASNPGQGARRETQYF
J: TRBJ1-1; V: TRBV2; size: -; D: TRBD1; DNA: TGTGCCAGCAGCGACTTACCGTGGACAGGGGAAGTCGAGACTGAAGCTTTCTTT; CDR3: CASSDLPWTGEVETEAFF
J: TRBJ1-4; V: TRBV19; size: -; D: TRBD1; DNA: TGTGCCAGTAGGGCGACAGGGAGAAATGAAAAACTGTTTTTT; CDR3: CASRATGRNEKLFF
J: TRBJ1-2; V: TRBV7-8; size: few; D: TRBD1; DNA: TGTGCCAGCAGCAACCAGGGACAGGGAGCGGCTGGCTACACCTTC; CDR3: CASSNQGQGAAGYTF
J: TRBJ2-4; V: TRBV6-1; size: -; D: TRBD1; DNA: TGTGCCAGCAGTGAAGCACAGGGGGTATACAAAAACATTCAGTACTTC; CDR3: CASSEAQGVYKNIQYF
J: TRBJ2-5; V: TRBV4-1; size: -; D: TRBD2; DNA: TGCGCCAGCAGCCAAGACCCGGGACTAGCCCAAGAGACCCAGTACTTC; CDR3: CASSQDPGLAQETQYF
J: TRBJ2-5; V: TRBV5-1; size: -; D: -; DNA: TGCGCCAGCAGCTTTCTAGCCGGGACACCACAAGAGACCCAGTACTTC; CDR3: CASSFLAGTPQETQYF
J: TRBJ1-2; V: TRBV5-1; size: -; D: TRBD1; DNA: TGCGCCAGCAGCTTTAGGACAGGGGTCGGCGATGGCTACACCTTC; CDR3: CASSFRTGVGDGYTF
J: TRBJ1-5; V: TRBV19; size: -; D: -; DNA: TGTGCCAGTAGTAGGGGGGTCTCCGCGGGGCCCCAGCATTTT; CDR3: CASSRGVSAGPQHF
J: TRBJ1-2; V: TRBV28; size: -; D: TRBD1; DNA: TGTGCCAGCAGTCAGACCTACAGGGGTAAAGGCTACACCTTC; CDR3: CASSQTYRGKGYTF
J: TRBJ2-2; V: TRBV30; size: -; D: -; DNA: TGTGCCTGGGGACTCCCGGCCTCCGGGGAGCTGTTTTTT; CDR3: CAWGLPASGELFF